Following are 20 T cell receptor beta chains from one sample sequenced in a study of shared clonotypes between healthy human individuals (TCRdb year 2020). Library method: the immunoSEQ multiplex PCR assay. TCRdb carries this immuneACCESS record with in-frame sequences only. Its versions omit some clonotypes, under half of them owing to an unresolved V gene in the studies checked, with the rest unexplained. The sample data list around 2,000,000 clones, and roughly 94% of these were observed just once. Together, the top ten hold about 0.13% of the sample. The sequenced material came from naive CD4+ T cells sorted from blood. The sample's cell subset or site, from its label and the paper: CD45RA+ positively selected. The receptors originated from a man between 18 and 29 years old in good health.

The rearrangement links TRBV11-2 to TRBJ2-2; D remains ambiguous. Per the germline V gene, CDR1 is SGHAT and CDR2 is FQNNGV. Trimming shortened V by 6 bases and J by 9 bases, and 8 bases separated the two germline ends. The CDR3 is 11 amino acids. The CDR3 spells CASRRGRELFF. CDR3 DNA: TGTGCCAGCAGGAGAGGCAGGGAGCTGTTTTTT.

The CDR3 DNA sequence: TGTGCCAGCAATACCGAAGGAACCTACGAGCAGTACTTC. Amino acid sequence: CASNTEGTYEQYF. The rearrangement uses TRBV5-4 and TRBJ2-7; D uncertain. Trimming cost V 6 bases and J 2 bases, with 12 bases left between them. The V gene's germline CDR1 is SGHNT and CDR2 YYREEE (reference sequence). There are 13 residues in the CDR3.

The chain links TRBV7-2 to TRBJ2-7, with D perhaps TRBD1 or TRBD2 (5 bases each). With 5 bases removed from V and 7 bases from J, the gap between germline ends came to 21 bases. Germline lookup yields CDR1 SGHTA and CDR2 FQGNSA. The CDR3 contains 15 residues. The CDR3 coding sequence is TGTGCCAGCAGCACTGGGGGAGAACCCGGTCGTGAGCAGTACTTC. Residues: CASSTGGEPGREQYF.

J is TRBJ2-7 and V is TRBV2; D gene ambiguous. From germline, CDR1 is SNHLY and CDR2 FYNNEI. Trimming removed 4 bases at V and 3 bases at J, with 10 bases between. The CDR3 loop spans 13 amino acids. The CDR3 DNA follows: TGTGCCAGCAGTGGGGTGGAAGGCTACGAGCAGTACTTC. Translation: CASSGVEGYEQYF.

This sequence joins TRBV7-9 and TRBJ2-3; D gene ambiguous. This CDR3 region has 14 residues. From germline, CDR1 is SEHNR and CDR2 FQNEAQ (reference sequence). V lost 1 base and J 5 bases, leaving 10 bases between the germline ends. This chain's CDR3 is CASSLEVTRDTQYF. The CDR3 region has the DNA TGTGCCAGCAGCTTAGAAGTCACCAGAGATACGCAGTATTTT.

The rearrangement uses TRBV18 and TRBJ2-5, with D hard to call. Trimming cost V 8 bases and J 4 bases, with 14 bases left between them. The CDR3 has 13 residues. Per germline, CDR1 KGHSH and CDR2 LQKENI. The CDR3 coding sequence is TGTGCCAGCAACCAAAGTCCCGGAGAGACCCAGTACTTC. It is translated as CASNQSPGETQYF.

A word on this clone: A junction end diverges from the germline sequence, so it may reflect a read error. CDR3 protein: CASSQVLTGGLFF. In DNA form, the CDR3 reads TGTGCCAGCAGCCAAGTTTTGACCGGTGGGCTTTTCTTC. The chain links TRBV14 to TRBJ2-7; D is unclear. The CDR3 is 13 residues long. In germline, CDR1 is SGHDN, CDR2 FVKESK.

The rearrangement uses TRBV30 and TRBJ1-6; TRBD1 matches at 9 bases. The CDR3 contains 17 residues. Germline V gene data show CDR1 as GTSNPN and CDR2 as SVGIG (reference sequence). The V gene end was trimmed by 5 bases and the J gene end by 6 bases; junction bases not matched to a gene: 14. CDR3 residues: CAWGQGSFSVANSPLHF. The CDR3 region has the DNA TGTGCCTGGGGACAGGGGAGTTTTTCGGTTGCTAATTCACCCCTCCACTTT.

The chain employs TRBV2 and TRBJ1-1; no definite D call. The V gene lost 4 bases and the J gene lost 0 bases, with 9 bases spanning the gap. The CDR3 is 14 amino acids. Germline V gene lookup returns CDR1 SNHLY and CDR2 FYNNEI. In DNA, the CDR3 is TGTGCCAGCAGTGTGAACGCCTTGAACACTGAAGCTTTCTTT. Its protein product is CASSVNALNTEAFF. The full variable domain, in which reference TRBV2 and TRBJ1-1 provide the parts outside the CDR3, is EPEVTQTPSHQVTQMGQEVILRCVPISNHLYFYWYRQILGQKVEFLVSFYNNEISEKSEIFDDQFSVERPDGSNFTLKIRSTKLEDSAMYFCASSVNALNTEAFFGQGTRLTVV.

The rearrangement links TRBV5-6 to TRBJ1-1; TRBD1 matches 8 bases. Germline CDR1 reads SGHDT; CDR2 reads YYEEEE. The CDR3 consists of 16 residues. Trimming cost V 4 bases and J 5 bases; bases outside gene matches: 13. The CDR3 sequence is CASSPIRLTGVTEAFF. The CDR3 DNA sequence: TGTGCCAGCAGCCCTATTAGACTGACAGGGGTGACTGAAGCTTTCTTT.

The rearrangement links TRBV4-2 to TRBJ2-7; possibly TRBD2 for D (6 bases). Germline V gives CDR1 LGHNA, CDR2 YNFKEQ. This CDR3 contains 14 residues. V gave up 2 bases and J gave up 2 bases, with 10 bases separating them. The CDR3 DNA follows: TGTGCCAGCAGCCAACTAGCGAGGACCTACGAGCAGTACTTC. As protein: CASSQLARTYEQYF.

V is TRBV10-3 and J is TRBJ2-3, with D maybe TRBD2 (6 bases). Germline V gene sequence: CDR1 ENHRY, CDR2 SYGVKD. Trimming shortened V by 11 bases and J by 2 bases, and 17 bases separated the two germline ends. This CDR3 comprises 14 residues. CDR3 sequence: CAAAPGLNTDTQYF. CDR3 bases: TGTGCCGCAGCTCCGGGACTCAACACAGATACGCAGTATTTT.

The chain recombines TRBV2 with TRBJ2-5; no reliable D call. This CDR3 has 11 amino acids. CDR1 is SNHLY and CDR2 is FYNNEI in the germline V gene. The V end lost 10 bases, the J end lost 5 bases, and 11 bases lay between the germline ends. DNA of the CDR3: TGTGCCAAGCAGGTCGGCGAGACCCAGTACTTC. Its translation is CAKQVGETQYF.

The chain couples TRBV5-1 to TRBJ1-2; tentative D call: TRBD1 (5 bases). Between the trimmed V and J ends, which lost 0 bases and 4 bases, there was a span of 16 bases. CDR1 and CDR2 from the germline V gene are SGHRS and YFSETQ. This CDR3 has 16 amino acids. CDR3 DNA sequence: TGCGCCAGCAGCTTGGATGGTCAGGGTAGCGGCTATGGCTACACCTTC. This codes for CASSLDGQGSGYGYTF.

The V gene is TRBV9, the J gene TRBJ2-2, with 10 positions matching TRBD1. The J segment lost 5 bases and the V segment lost 0 bases, leaving 1 base of the junction unmatched. The germline V gene encodes CDR1 SGDLS and CDR2 YYNGEE. The CDR3 is 15 residues long. CDR3 residues: CASSVVDRGTGELFF. For the CDR3, the DNA is TGTGCCAGCAGCGTAGTGGACAGGGGGACCGGGGAGCTGTTTTTT.

V is TRBV9 and J is TRBJ2-1; the match to TRBD2 covers 12 bases. V lost 0 bases to trimming and J lost 7 bases; unmatched junction nucleotides: 5. This CDR3 region has 16 residues. Germline-derived CDR1 and CDR2 are SGDLS and YYNGEE. CDR3 nucleotide sequence: TGTGCCAGCAGCGTAGGGGCTAGCGGGAGGGGTAATGAGCAGTTCTTC. Protein sequence: CASSVGASGRGNEQFF.

This chain connects TRBV19 to TRBJ1-2; possible D gene TRBD1, 5 bases. V was shortened by 9 bases and J by 6 bases, with 23 bases between the two germline ends. The CDR3 length is 15 residues. The germline gives CDR1 LNHDA, CDR2 SQIVND (reference sequence). CDR3 bases: TGTGCCAGCAGTGGGGCGGGGTCGCTCTTCCATGGCTACACCTTC. Translated: CASSGAGSLFHGYTF.

On this clone: Other DNA sequences in the same sample also yield this CDR3. The chain joins TRBV30 to TRBJ2-7; 7 bases match TRBD1. The CDR3 has 12 residues. Germline trimming cut 2 bases from V and 2 bases from J; bases unmatched to any gene: 0. Germline V gene sequence: CDR1 GTSNPN, CDR2 SVGIG (reference sequence). The CDR3 sequence is CAWSQGAYEQYF. The CDR3 region has the DNA TGTGCCTGGAGTCAGGGGGCCTACGAGCAGTACTTC.

This chain connects TRBV5-1 to TRBJ2-7; TRBD1 matches at 9 bases. The CDR3 runs 17 residues. The V gene end was trimmed by 1 base and the J gene end by 7 bases; junction bases not matched to a gene: 15. The germline gives CDR1 SGHRS, CDR2 YFSETQ. In DNA form, the CDR3 reads TGCGCCAGCAGCTTGTTGTTATTGGGACAGGGAAATCAAGAGCAGTACTTC. This translates into CASSLLLLGQGNQEQYF.

Points on this clone: This may be a read error: a much more frequent sequence differs by one nucleotide. V is TRBV5-4 and J is TRBJ1-4; D gene unclear. V lost 3 bases and J lost 8, with 11 bases in between. The CDR3 runs to 13 residues. Germline-derived CDR1 and CDR2 are SGHNT and YYREEE (reference sequence). Here the CDR3 DNA reads TGTGCCAGCAGCTCGCGTGGGTACGAAAAACTGTTTTTT. Its protein product is CASSSRGYEKLFF.